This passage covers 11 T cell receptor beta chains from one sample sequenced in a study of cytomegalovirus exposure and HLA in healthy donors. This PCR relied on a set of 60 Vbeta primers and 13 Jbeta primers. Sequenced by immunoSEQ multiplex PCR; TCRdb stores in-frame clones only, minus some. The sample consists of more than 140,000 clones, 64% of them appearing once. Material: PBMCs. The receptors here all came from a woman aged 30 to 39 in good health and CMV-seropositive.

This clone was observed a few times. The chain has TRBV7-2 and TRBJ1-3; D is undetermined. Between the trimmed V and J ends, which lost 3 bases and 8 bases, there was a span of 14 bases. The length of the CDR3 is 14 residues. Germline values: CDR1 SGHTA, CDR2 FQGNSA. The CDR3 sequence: CASSFDYPEDTIYF. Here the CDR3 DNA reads TGTGCCAGCAGCTTCGATTACCCCGAGGACACCATATATTTT.

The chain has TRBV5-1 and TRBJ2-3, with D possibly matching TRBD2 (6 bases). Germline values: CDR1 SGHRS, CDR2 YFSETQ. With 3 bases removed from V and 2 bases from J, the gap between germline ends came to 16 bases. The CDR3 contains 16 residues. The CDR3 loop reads CASSSPPGLTTDTQYF. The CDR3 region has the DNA TGCGCCAGCAGCTCACCTCCGGGACTCACCACAGATACGCAGTATTTT.

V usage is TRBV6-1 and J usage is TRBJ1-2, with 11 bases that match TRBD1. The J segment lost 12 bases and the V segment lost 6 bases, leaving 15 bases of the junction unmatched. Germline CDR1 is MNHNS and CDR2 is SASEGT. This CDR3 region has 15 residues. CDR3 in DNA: TGTGCCAGCAGCCAATTAACCGGGACAGGGGGTCAGGACACCTTC. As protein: CASSQLTGTGGQDTF.

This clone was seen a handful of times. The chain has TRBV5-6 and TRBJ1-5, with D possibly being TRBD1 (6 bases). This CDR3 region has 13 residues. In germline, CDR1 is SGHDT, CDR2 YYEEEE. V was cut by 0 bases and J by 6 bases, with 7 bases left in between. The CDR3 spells CASSLGRGQPQHF. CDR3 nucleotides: TGTGCCAGCAGCTTGGGCAGGGGTCAGCCCCAGCATTTT.

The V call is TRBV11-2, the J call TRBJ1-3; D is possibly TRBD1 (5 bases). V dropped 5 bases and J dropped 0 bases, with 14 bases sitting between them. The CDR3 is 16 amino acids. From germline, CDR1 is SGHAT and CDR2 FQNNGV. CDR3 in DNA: TGTGCCAGCAGCCCTCAGGGTACCTTCTCTGGAAACACCATATATTTT. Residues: CASSPQGTFSGNTIYF.

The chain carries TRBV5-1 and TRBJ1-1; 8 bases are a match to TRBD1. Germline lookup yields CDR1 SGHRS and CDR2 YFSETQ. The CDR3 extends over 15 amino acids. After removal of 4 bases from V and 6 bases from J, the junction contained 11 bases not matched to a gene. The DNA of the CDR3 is TGCGCCAGCAGCACTCCACGACAGGGGAAGGCTGAAGCTTTCTTT. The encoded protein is CASSTPRQGKAEAFF.

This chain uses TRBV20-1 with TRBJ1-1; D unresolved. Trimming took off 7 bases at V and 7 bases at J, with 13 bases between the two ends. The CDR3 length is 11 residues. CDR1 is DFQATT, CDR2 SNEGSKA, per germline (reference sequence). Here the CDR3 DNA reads TGCAGTGTCCTTGGCAGGCATGAAGCTTTCTTT. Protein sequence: CSVLGRHEAFF.

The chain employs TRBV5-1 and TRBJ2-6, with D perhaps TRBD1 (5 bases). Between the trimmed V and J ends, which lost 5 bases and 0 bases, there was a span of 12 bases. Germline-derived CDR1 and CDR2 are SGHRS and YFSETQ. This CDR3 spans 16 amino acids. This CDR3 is CASSPRQTSGANVLTF. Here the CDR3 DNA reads TGCGCCAGCAGTCCACGACAGACCTCTGGGGCCAACGTCCTGACTTTC.

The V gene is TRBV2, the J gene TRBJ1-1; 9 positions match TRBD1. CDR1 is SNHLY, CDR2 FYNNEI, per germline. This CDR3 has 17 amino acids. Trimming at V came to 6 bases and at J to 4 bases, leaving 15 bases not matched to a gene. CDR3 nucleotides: TGTGCCAGCAGCGAAACCGGGACAGGGAAAGGGATCACTGAAGCTTTCTTT. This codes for CASSETGTGKGITEAFF. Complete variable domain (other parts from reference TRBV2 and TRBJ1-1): EPEVTQTPSHQVTQMGQEVILRCVPISNHLYFYWYRQILGQKVEFLVSFYNNEISEKSEIFDDQFSVERPDGSNFTLKIRSTKLEDSAMYFCASSETGTGKGITEAFFGQGTRLTVV.

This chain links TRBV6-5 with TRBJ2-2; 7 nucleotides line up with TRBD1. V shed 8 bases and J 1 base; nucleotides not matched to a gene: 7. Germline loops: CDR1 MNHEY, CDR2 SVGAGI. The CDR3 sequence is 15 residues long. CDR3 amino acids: CASQTQGMNTGELFF. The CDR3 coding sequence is TGTGCCAGCCAAACACAGGGGATGAACACCGGGGAGCTGTTTTTT.

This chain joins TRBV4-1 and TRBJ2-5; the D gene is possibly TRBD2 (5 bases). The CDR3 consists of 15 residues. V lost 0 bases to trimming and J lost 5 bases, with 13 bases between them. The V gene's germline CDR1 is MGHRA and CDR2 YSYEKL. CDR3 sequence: CASSQDSPDYETQYF. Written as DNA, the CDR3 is TGCGCCAGCAGCCAAGATTCCCCAGACTATGAGACCCAGTACTTC.